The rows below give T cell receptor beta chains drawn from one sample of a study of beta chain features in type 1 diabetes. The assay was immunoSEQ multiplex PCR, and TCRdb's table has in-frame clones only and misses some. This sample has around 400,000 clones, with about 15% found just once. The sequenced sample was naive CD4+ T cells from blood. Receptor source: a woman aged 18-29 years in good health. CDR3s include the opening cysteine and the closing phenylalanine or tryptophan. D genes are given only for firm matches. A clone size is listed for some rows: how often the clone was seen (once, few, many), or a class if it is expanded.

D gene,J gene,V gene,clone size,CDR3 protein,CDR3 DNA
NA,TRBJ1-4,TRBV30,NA,CAWSAGTGTEKLFF,TGTGCCTGGAGTGCGGGTACCGGGACAGAAAAACTGTTTTTT
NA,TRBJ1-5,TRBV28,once,CASSPLGGRSNQPQHF,TGTGCCAGCAGTCCCCTCGGGGGTCGGAGCAATCAGCCCCAGCATTTT
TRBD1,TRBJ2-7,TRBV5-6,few,CASSLRMDRDGYEQYF,TGTGCCAGCAGCTTACGAATGGACAGGGACGGGTACGAGCAGTACTTC
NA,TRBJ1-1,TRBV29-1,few,CSVGGPSRGPENMNTEAFF,TGCAGCGTTGGAGGGCCCTCCAGGGGTCCGGAAAACATGAACACTGAAGCTTTCTTT
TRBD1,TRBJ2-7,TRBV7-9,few,CASSFKRTGHREQYF,TGTGCCAGCAGCTTTAAACGGACAGGGCATCGCGAGCAGTACTTC
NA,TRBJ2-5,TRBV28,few,CASSLGAGMQETQYF,TGTGCCAGCAGTTTGGGGGCGGGCATGCAAGAGACCCAGTACTTC
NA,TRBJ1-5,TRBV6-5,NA,CASSPSGGSNQPQHF,TGTGCCAGCAGTCCCTCGGGAGGGAGCAATCAGCCCCAGCATTTT
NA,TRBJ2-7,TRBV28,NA,CASKTSSYEQYF,TGTGCCAGCAAAACCAGCTCCTACGAGCAGTACTTC
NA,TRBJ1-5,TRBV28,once,CASSSRKVSNQPQHF,TGTGCCAGCAGTTCCAGAAAAGTGAGCAATCAGCCCCAGCATTTT
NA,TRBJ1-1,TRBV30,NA,CAWSQVGRSGDTEAFF,TGTGCCTGGAGTCAAGTCGGAAGGTCCGGGGACACTGAAGCTTTCTTT
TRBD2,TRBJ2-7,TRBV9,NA,CASSVEASGRFEQYF,TGTGCCAGCAGCGTAGAGGCTAGCGGGAGGTTCGAGCAGTACTTC
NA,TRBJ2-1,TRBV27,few,CASSVRENNEQFF,TGTGCCAGCAGCGTACGCGAAAACAATGAGCAGTTCTTC
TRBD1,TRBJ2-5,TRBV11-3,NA,CASSIGQGKTQYF,TGTGCCAGCAGCATAGGACAGGGGAAGACCCAGTACTTC
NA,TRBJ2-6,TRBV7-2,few,CASSPDPGANVLTF,TGTGCCAGCAGCCCAGATCCTGGGGCCAACGTCCTGACTTTC
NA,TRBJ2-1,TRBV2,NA,CASSERYENEQFF,TGTGCCAGCAGTGAACGCTATGAAAATGAGCAGTTCTTC
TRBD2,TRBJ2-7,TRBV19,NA,CASRHTLLVGLAGEQYF,TGTGCCAGTCGTCACACTCTTTTGGTGGGACTAGCGGGAGAGCAGTACTTC
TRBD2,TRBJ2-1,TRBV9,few,CASSVAGTSGTPSPNEQFF,TGTGCCAGCAGCGTAGCCGGGACTAGCGGGACCCCGTCGCCCAATGAGCAGTTCTTC
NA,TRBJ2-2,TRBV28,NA,CANGGYTGELFF,TGTGCCAACGGGGGTTACACCGGGGAGCTGTTTTTT
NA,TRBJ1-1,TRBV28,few,CASSLSRGEAFF,TGTGCCAGCAGTTTGTCCCGGGGTGAAGCTTTCTTT
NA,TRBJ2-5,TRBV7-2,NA,CASSRQKNVQETQYF,TGTGCCAGCAGCAGACAGAAAAATGTCCAAGAGACCCAGTACTTC
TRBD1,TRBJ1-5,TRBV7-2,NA,CASSLVEGAQPQHF,TGTGCCAGCAGCCTAGTCGAGGGGGCTCAGCCCCAGCATTTT
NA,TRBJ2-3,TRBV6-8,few,CASSYPNLDTQYF,TGTGCCAGCAGTTACCCGAACTTGGATACGCAGTATTTT
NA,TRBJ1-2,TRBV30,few,CAWSTGSPGGYTF,TGTGCCTGGAGCACCGGGTCTCCGGGTGGCTACACCTTC
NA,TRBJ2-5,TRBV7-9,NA,CASSLDRPGDRGETQYF,TGTGCCAGCAGCTTAGACCGCCCGGGAGATCGAGGGGAGACCCAGTACTTC
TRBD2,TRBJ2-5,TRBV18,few,CASSPPGLAKETQYF,TGTGCCAGCTCACCACCGGGACTAGCGAAAGAGACCCAGTACTTC
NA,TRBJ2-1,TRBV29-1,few,CSVLPAGLANEQFF,TGCAGCGTACTTCCGGCGGGGCTTGCCAATGAGCAGTTCTTC
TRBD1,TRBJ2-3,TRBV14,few,CASSQRTGDSTDTQYF,TGTGCCAGCAGCCAACGGACAGGGGATAGCACAGATACGCAGTATTTT
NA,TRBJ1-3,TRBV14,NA,CASSAGPSGNTIYF,TGTGCCAGCTCGGCGGGGCCCTCTGGAAACACCATATATTTT
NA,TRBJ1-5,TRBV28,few,CASQNSNQPQHF,TGTGCCAGCCAGAATAGCAATCAGCCCCAGCATTTT
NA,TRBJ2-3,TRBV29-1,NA,CSALALGAGDTQYF,TGCAGCGCCTTAGCTCTCGGAGCGGGAGATACGCAGTATTTT
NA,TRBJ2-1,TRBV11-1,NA,CASSTYRAESSYNEQFF,TGTGCCAGCAGCACATACAGGGCCGAGAGCTCCTACAATGAGCAGTTCTTC
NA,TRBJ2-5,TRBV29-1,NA,CSVAFGGATLETQYF,TGCAGCGTTGCATTTGGGGGGGCCACCTTAGAGACCCAGTACTTC
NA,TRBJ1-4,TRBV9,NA,CASSPALGGEKLFF,TGTGCCAGCAGCCCCGCCCTGGGAGGTGAAAAACTGTTTTTT
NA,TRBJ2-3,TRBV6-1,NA,CASSETTPTDTQYF,TGTGCCAGCAGTGAAACAACACCCACAGATACGCAGTATTTT
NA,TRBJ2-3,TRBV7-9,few,CASSQMRTAVLSTDTQYF,TGTGCCAGCAGCCAAATGCGTACAGCGGTGTTGTCAACAGATACGCAGTATTTT